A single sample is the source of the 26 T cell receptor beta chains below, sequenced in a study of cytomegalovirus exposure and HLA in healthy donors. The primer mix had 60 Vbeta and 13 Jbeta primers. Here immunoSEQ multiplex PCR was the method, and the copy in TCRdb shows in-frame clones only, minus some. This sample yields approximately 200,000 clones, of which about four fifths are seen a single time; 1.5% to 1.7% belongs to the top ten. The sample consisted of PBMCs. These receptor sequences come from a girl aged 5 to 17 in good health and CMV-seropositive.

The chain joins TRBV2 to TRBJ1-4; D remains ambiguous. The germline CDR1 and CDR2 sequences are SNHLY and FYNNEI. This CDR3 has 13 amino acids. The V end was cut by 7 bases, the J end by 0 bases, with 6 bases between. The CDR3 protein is CASTQTTNEKLFF. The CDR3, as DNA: TGTGCCAGCACCCAGACAACTAATGAAAAACTGTTTTTT.

The CDR3 here is CASSQVDRLNTEAFF. Written as DNA, the CDR3 is TGTGCCAGCAGTCAAGTAGATCGGTTGAACACTGAAGCTTTCTTT. This sequence joins TRBV6-5 and TRBJ1-1; unclear D gene. This CDR3 spans 15 amino acids. With 5 bases removed from V and 0 bases from J, the gap between germline ends came to 13 bases. CDR1 MNHEY and CDR2 SVGAGI come from the germline V gene.

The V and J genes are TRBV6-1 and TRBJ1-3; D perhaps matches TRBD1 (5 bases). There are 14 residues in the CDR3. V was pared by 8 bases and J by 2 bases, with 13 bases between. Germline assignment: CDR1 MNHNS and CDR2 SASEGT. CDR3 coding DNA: TGTGCCAGCTGTCAGGGTACAACTGGAAACACCATATATTTT. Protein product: CASCQGTTGNTIYF.

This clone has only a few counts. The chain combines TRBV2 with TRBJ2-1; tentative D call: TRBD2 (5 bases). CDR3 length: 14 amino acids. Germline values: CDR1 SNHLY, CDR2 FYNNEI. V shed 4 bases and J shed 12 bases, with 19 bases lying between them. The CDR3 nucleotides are TGTGCCAGCAGTGCGCTAGCCGAGGTTCTGGGGCAGTTCTTC. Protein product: CASSALAEVLGQFF.

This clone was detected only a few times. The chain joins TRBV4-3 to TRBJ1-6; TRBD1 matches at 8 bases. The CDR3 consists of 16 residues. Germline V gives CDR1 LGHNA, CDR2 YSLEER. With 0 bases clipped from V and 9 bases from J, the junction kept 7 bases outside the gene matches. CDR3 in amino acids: CASSQDPAGGSSPLHF. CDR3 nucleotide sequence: TGCGCCAGCAGCCAAGATCCGGCAGGGGGCTCTTCACCCCTCCACTTT.

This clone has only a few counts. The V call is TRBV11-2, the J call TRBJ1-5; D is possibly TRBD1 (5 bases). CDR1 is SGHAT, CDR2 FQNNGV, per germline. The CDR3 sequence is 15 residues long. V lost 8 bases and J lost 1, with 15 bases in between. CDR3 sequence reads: CASSLMGGSNQPQHF. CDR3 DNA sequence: TGTGCCAGCTCTCTCATGGGGGGGAGCAATCAGCCCCAGCATTTT.

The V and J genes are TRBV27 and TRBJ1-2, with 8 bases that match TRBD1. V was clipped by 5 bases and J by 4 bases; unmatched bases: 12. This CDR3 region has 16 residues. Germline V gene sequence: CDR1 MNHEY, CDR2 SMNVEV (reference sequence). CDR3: CASSPYPGQGIYGYTF. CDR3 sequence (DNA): TGTGCCAGCAGTCCTTACCCCGGACAGGGAATCTATGGCTACACCTTC.

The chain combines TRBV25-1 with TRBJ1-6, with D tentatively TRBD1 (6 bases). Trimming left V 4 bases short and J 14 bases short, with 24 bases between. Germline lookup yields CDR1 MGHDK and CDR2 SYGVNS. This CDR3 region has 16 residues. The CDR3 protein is CASSGPPAGTLSTLHF. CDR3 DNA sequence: TGTGCCAGCAGTGGACCCCCGGCAGGGACACTATCCACCCTCCACTTT.

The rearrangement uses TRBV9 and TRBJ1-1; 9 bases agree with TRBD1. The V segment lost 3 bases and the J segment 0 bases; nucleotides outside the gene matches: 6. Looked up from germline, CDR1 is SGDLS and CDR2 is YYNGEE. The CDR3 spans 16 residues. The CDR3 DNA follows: TGTGCCAGCAGCGCTTGGACAGGGGTTATGAACACTGAAGCTTTCTTT. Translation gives CASSAWTGVMNTEAFF. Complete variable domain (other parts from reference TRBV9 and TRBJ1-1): DSGVTQTPKHLITATGQRVTLRCSPRSGDLSVYWYQQSLDQGLQFLIQYYNGEERAKGNILERFSAQQFPDLHSELNLSSLELGDSALYFCASSAWTGVMNTEAFFGQGTRLTVV.

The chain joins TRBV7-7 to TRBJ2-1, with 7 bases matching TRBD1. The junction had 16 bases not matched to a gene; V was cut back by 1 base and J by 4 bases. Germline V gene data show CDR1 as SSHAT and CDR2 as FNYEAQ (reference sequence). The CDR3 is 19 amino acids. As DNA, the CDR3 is TGTGCCAGCAGCTTAGTTCCACCAGGGGGTGACAGGGTATACAATGAGCAGTTCTTC. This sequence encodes CASSLVPPGGDRVYNEQFF.

The DNA of the CDR3 is TGTGCCAGCAGCGTGCTCGGGGGGGCCGCGAACACCGGGGAGCTGTTTTTT. It translates to CASSVLGGAANTGELFF. The chain links TRBV9 to TRBJ2-2; 8 bases are a match to TRBD2. With 2 bases clipped from V and 0 bases from J, the junction kept 6 bases outside the gene matches. The CDR3 is 17 amino acids. Germline V lookup: CDR1 SGDLS, CDR2 YYNGEE. Drawing the rest from reference TRBV9 and TRBJ2-2, the complete variable domain is DSGVTQTPKHLITATGQRVTLRCSPRSGDLSVYWYQQSLDQGLQFLIQYYNGEERAKGNILERFSAQQFPDLHSELNLSSLELGDSALYFCASSVLGGAANTGELFFGEGSRLTVL.

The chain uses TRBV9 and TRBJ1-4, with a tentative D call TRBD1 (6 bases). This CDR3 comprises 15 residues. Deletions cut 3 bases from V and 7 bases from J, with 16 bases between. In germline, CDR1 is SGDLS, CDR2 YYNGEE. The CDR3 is CASSEEGGRVEKLFF. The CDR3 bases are TGTGCCAGCAGCGAGGAGGGGGGGCGCGTTGAAAAACTGTTTTTT.

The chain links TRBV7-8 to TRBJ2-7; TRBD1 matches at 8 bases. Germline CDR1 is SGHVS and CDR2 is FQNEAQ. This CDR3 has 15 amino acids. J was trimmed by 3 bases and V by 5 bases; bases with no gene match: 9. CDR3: CASSPGDRKVYEQYF. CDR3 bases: TGTGCCAGCAGCCCGGGGGACAGGAAGGTCTACGAGCAGTACTTC.

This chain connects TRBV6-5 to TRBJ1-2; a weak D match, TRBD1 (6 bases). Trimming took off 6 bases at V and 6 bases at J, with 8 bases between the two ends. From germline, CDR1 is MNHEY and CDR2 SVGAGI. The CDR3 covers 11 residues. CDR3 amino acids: CASSQGNGYTF. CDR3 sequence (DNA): TGTGCCAGCAGCCAGGGGAATGGCTACACCTTC.

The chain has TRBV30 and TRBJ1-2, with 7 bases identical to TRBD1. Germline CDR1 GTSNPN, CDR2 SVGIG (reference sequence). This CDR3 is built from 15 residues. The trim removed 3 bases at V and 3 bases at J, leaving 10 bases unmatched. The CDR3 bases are TGTGCCTGGAGCGCCCGACAGGGTCAATACTATGGCTACACCTTC. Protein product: CAWSARQGQYYGYTF.

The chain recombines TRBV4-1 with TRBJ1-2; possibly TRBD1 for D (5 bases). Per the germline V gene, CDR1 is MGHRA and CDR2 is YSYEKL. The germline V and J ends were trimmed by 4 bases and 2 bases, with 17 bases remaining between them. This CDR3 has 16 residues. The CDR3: CASSPPYAGPNYGYTF. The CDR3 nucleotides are TGCGCCAGCAGCCCCCCTTACGCAGGGCCCAACTATGGCTACACCTTC.

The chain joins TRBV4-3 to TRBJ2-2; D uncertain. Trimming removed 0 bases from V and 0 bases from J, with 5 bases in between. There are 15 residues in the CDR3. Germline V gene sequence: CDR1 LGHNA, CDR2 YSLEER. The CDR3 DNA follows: TGCGCCAGCAGCCAAGAAACTTCGAACACCGGGGAGCTGTTTTTT. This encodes CASSQETSNTGELFF.

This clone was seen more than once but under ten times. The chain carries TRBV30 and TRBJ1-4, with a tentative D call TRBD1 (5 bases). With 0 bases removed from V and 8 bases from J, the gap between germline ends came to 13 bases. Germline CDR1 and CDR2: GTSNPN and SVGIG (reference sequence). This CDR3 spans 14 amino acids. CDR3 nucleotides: TGTGCCTGGAGTGTACTGCAGGGTGAAGAAAAACTGTTTTTT. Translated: CAWSVLQGEEKLFF.

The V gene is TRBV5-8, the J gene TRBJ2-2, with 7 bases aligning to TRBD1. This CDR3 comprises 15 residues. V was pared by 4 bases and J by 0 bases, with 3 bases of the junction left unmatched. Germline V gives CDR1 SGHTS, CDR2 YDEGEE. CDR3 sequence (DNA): TGTGCCAGCAGCCGACAGGGTCCGAACACCGGGGAGCTGTTTTTT. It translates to CASSRQGPNTGELFF.

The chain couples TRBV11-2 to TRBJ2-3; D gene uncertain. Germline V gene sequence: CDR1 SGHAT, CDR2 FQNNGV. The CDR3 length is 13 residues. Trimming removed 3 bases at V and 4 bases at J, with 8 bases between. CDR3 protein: CASSFLLADTQYF. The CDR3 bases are TGTGCCAGCAGCTTTTTGTTAGCAGATACGCAGTATTTT.

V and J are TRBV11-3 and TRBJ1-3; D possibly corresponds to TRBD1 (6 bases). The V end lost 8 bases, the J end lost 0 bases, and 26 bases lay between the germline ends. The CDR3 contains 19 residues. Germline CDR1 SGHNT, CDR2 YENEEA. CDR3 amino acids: CASPLAAKTGESSGNTIYF. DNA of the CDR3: TGTGCCAGCCCCCTAGCGGCGAAGACAGGAGAGAGCTCTGGAAACACCATATATTTT.

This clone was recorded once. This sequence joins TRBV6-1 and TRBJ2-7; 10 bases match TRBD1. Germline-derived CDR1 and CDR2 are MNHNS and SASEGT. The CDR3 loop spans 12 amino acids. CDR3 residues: CPPGQGTPEQYF. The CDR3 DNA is TGTCCTCCGGGACAGGGGACCCCCGAGCAGTACTTC.

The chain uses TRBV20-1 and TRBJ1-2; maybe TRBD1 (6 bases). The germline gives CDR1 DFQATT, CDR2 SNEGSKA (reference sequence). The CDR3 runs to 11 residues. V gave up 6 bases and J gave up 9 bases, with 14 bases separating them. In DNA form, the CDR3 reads TGCAGTGCCGCCGAGGGGGTGCGCTACACCTTC. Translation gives CSAAEGVRYTF.

Here the CDR3 DNA reads TGTGCCAGCAGCCTCGACAGGGGCCCTGGAGGTGAGCAGTTCTTC. It translates to CASSLDRGPGGEQFF. The chain employs TRBV27 and TRBJ2-1, with 8 bases matching TRBD1. The V segment lost 6 bases and the J segment 9 bases; nucleotides outside the gene matches: 13. The CDR3 runs 15 residues. Germline CDR1 is MNHEY and CDR2 is SMNVEV (reference sequence).

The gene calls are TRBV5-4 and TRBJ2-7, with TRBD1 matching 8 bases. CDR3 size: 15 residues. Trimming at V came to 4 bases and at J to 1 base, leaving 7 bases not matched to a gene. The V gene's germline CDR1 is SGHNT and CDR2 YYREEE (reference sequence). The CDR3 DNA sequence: TGTGCCAGCAGCATTGACCAGGGGGCTTCCTACGAGCAGTACTTC. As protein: CASSIDQGASYEQYF. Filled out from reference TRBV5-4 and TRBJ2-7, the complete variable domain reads ETGVTQSPTHLIKTRGQQVTLRCSSQSGHNTVSWYQQALGQGPQFIFQYYREEENGRGNFPPRFSGLQFPNYSSELNVNALELDDSALYLCASSIDQGASYEQYFGPGTRLTVT.

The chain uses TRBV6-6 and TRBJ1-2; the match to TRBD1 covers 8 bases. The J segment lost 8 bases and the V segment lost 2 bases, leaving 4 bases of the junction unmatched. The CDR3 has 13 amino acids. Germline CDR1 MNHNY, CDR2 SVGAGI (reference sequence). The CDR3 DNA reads TGTGCCAGCAGTTACCAGGGGGCGGGAGGCTACACCTTC. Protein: CASSYQGAGGYTF.